This TCR beta chain stems from a study of OX40 agonist ivuxolimab in advanced cancers. On the study more broadly: Patients were infused with ivuxolimab every 2 weeks at 0.01 to 10 mg/kg. Partial responses were observed in three patients, of whom one had hepatocellular carcinoma and two had cutaneous melanoma.

TCRdb's copy holds only in-frame clones and misses some; the assay was immunoSEQ multiplex PCR. The data show about 120,000 clones, 80% to 90% seen once. In its sample, this clone was seen a few times. Its cognate antigen is unknown. Study-level points and caveats: Among the lowest levels of clonal expansion were found in partial responders at 0.1-3.0 mg/kg.

The CDR3 is made up of 13 amino acids. Germline V gives CDR1 ENHRY, CDR2 SYGVKD. V shed 6 bases and J shed 1 base, with 9 bases lying between them. The rearrangement joins TRBV10-3 to TRBJ1-1; D not resolved. Specimen: CD4+ or CD8+ T cells sorted from blood, collected in a trial of the OX40 agonist ivuxolimab. This sequence originates from an adult with an advanced solid tumor such as melanoma, head and neck, liver or kidney cancer. The CDR3 DNA sequence: TGTGCCATCAGGGACGGGAAGAACACTGAAGCTTTCTTT. Protein product: CAIRDGKNTEAFF.